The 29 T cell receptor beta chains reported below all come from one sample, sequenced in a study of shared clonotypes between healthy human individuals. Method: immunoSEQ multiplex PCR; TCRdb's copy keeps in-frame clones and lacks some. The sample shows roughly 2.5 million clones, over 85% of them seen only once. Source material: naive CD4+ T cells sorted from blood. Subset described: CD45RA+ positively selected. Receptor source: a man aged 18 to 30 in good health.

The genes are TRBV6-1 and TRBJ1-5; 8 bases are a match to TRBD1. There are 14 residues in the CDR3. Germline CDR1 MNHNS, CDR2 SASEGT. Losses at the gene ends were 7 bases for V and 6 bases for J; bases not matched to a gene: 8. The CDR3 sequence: CASKPGQGGQPQHF. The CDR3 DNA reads TGTGCCAGCAAACCCGGACAGGGCGGTCAGCCCCAGCATTTT.

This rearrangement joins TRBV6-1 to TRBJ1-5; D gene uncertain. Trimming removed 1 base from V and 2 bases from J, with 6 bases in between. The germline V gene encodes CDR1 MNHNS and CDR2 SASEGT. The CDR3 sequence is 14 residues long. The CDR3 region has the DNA TGTGCCAGCAGTGAAGTATGGGGCAATCAGCCCCAGCATTTT. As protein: CASSEVWGNQPQHF.

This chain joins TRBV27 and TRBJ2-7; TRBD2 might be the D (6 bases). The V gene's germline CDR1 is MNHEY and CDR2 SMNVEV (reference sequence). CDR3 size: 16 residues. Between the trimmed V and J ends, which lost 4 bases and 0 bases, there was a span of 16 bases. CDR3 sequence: CASSSLARTPSYEQYF. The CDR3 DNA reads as TGTGCCAGCAGTTCCCTAGCGCGAACCCCCTCCTACGAGCAGTACTTC.

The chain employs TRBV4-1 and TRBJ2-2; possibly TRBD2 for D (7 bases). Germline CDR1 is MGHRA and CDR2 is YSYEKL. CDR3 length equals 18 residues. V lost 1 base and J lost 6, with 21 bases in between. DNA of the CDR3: TGCGCCAGCAGCCAAGTTGGGCGGGGGCCCCCGGGGGCCGGGGAGCTGTTTTTT. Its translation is CASSQVGRGPPGAGELFF.

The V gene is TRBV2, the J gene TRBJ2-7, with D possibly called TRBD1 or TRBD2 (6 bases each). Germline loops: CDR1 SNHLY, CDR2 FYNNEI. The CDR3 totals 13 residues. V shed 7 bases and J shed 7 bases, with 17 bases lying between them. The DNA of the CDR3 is TGTGCCAGCAAAAGGGGGGCCCTTTGGGAGCAGTACTTC. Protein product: CASKRGALWEQYF.

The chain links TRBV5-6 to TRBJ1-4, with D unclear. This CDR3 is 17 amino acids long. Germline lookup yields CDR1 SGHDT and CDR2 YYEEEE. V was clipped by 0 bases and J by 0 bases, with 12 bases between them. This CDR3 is CASSLEGIPATNEKLFF. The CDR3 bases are TGTGCCAGCAGCTTGGAGGGCATACCTGCAACTAATGAAAAACTGTTTTTT.

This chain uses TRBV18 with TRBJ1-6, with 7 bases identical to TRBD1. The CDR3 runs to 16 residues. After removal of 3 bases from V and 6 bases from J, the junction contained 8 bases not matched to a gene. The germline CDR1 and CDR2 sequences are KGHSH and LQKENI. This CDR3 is CASSPSRQGSNSPLHF. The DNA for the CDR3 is TGTGCCAGCTCACCGTCGAGACAGGGTAGTAATTCACCCCTCCACTTT.

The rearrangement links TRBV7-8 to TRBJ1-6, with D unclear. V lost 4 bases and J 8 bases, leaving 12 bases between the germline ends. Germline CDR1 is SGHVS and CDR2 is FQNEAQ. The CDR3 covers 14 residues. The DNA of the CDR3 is TGTGCCAGCAGCTGGATGGGCCCCGATTCACCCCTCCACTTT. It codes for CASSWMGPDSPLHF.

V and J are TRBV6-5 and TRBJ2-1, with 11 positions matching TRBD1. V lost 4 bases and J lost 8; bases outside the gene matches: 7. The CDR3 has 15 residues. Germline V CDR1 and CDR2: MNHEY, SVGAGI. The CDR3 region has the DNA TGTGCCAGCAGTTCAGGGGGACAGGGGGTGTATGAGCAGTTCTTC. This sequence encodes CASSSGGQGVYEQFF.

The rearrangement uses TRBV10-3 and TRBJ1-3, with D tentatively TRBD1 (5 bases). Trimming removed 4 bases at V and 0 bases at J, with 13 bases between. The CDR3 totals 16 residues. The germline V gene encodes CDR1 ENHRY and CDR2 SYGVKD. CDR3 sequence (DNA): TGTGCCATCAGTGGGATAGACAGTATCTCTGGAAACACCATATATTTT. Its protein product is CAISGIDSISGNTIYF.

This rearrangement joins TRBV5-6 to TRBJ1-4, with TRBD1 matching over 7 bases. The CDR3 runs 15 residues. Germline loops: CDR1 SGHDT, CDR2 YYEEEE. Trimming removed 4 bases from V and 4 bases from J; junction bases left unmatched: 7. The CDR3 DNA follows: TGTGCCAGCAGCAGTACAGGGGCGAATAATGAAAAACTGTTTTTT. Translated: CASSSTGANNEKLFF.

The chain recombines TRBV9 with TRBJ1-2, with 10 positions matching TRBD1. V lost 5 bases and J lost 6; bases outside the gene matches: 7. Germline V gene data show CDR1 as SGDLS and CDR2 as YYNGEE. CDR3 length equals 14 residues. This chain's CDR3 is CASRHTGQGNGYTF. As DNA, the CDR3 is TGTGCCAGCAGGCACACGGGACAGGGGAATGGCTACACCTTC.

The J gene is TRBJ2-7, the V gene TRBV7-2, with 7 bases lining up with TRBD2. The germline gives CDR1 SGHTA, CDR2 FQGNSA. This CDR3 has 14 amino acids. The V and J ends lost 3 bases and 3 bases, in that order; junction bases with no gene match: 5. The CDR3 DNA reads TGTGCCAGCAGCTTGGGGACTACCTTCTACGAGCAGTACTTC. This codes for CASSLGTTFYEQYF. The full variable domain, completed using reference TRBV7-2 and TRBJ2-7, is GAGVSQSPSNKVTEKGKDVELRCDPISGHTALYWYRQSLGQGLEFLIYFQGNSAPDKSGLPSDRFSAERTGGSVSTLTIQRTQQEDSAVYLCASSLGTTFYEQYFGPGTRLTVT.

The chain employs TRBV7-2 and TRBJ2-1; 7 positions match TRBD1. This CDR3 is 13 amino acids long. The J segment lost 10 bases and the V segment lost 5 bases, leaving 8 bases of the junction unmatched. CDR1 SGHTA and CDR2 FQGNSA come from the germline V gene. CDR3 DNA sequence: TGTGCCAGCAGCAAGGACAGGTTACCAGAGCAGTTCTTC. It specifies CASSKDRLPEQFF.

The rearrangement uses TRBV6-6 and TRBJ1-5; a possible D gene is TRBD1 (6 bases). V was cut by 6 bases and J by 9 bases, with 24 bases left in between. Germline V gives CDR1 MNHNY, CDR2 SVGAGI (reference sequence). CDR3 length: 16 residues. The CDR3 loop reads CASSLGGRQGGMPQHF. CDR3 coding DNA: TGTGCCAGCAGCTTGGGGGGGCGGCAGGGCGGGATGCCCCAGCATTTT.

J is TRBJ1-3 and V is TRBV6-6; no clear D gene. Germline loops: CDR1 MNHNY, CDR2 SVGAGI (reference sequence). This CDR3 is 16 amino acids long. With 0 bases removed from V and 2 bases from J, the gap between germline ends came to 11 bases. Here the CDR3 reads CASSYSERGAGNTIYF. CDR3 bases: TGTGCCAGCAGTTACTCGGAACGAGGCGCTGGAAACACCATATATTTT.

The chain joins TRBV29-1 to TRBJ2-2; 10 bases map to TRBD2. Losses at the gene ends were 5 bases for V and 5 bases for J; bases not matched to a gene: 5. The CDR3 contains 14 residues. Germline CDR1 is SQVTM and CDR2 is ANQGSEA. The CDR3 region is CSVLASGRTGELFF. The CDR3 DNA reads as TGCAGCGTTCTGGCTAGCGGGAGAACCGGGGAGCTGTTTTTT.

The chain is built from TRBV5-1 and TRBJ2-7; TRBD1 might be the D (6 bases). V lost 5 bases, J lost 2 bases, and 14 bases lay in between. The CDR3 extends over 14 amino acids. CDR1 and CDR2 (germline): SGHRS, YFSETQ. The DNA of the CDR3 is TGCGCCAGCAGAGCCCGGACAGAGACCTACGAGCAGTACTTC. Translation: CASRARTETYEQYF.

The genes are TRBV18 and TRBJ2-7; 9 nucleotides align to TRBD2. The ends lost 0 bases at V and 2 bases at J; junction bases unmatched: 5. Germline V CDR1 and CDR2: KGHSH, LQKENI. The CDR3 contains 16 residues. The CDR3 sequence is CASSPPSGGTAYEQYF. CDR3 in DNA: TGTGCCAGCTCACCACCGAGCGGGGGGACAGCCTACGAGCAGTACTTC.

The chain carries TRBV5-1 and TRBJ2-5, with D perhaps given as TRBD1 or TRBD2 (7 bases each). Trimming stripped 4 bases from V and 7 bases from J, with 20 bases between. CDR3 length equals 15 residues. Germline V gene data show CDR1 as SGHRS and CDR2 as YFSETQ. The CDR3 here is CASSPGPGEGATQYF. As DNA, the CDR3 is TGCGCCAGCAGCCCGGGACCGGGGGAGGGGGCGACCCAGTACTTC.

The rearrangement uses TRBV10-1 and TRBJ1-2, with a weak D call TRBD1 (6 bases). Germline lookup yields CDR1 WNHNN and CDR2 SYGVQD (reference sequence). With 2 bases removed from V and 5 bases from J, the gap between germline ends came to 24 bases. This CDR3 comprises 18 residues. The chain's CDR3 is CASSERGAGAPRAYGYTF. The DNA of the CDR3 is TGCGCCAGCAGTGAGAGGGGGGCCGGGGCCCCCCGGGCTTATGGCTACACCTTC.

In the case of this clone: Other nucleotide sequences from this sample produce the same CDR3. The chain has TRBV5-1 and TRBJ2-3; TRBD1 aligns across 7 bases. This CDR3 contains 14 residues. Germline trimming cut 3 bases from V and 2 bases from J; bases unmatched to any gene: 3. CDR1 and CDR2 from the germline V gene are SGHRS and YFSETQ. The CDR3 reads CASSSGQNTDTQYF. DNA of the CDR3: TGCGCCAGCAGCTCGGGACAGAACACAGATACGCAGTATTTT.

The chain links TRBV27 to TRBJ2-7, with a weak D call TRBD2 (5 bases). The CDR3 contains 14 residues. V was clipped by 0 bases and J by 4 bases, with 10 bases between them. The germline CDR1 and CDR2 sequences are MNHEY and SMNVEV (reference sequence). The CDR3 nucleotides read TGTGCCAGCAGTTTATCGAGGGTTCGGTACGAGCAGTACTTC. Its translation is CASSLSRVRYEQYF.

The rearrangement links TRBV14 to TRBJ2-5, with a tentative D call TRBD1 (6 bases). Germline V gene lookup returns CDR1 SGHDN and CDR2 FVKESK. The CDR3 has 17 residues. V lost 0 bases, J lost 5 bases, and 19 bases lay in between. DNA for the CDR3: TGTGCCAGCAGCCAAGAAATAGCTACAGGGCGAGCTGAGACCCAGTACTTC. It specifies CASSQEIATGRAETQYF.

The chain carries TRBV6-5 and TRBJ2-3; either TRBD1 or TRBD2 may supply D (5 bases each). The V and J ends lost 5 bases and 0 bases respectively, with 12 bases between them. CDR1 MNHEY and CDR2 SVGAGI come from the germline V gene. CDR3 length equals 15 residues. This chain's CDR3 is CASSPGTPSTDTQYF. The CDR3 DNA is TGTGCCAGCAGTCCCGGGACCCCCAGCACAGATACGCAGTATTTT.

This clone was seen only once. CDR3 sequence reads: CASSRGQGLETQYF. The CDR3 region has the DNA TGTGCCAGCAGCCGGGGACAGGGTCTTGAGACCCAGTACTTC. The V and J genes are TRBV28 and TRBJ2-5, with TRBD1 matching 9 bases. Germline CDR1 reads MDHEN; CDR2 reads SYDVKM. The CDR3 is 14 amino acids. Losses at the gene ends were 6 bases for V and 5 bases for J; bases not matched to a gene: 7.

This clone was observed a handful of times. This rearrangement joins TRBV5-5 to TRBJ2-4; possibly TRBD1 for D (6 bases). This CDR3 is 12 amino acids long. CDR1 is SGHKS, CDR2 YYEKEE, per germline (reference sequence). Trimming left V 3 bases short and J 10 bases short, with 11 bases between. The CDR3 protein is CASSSAGAIQYF. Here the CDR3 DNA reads TGTGCCAGCAGCTCCGCAGGGGCGATTCAGTACTTC.

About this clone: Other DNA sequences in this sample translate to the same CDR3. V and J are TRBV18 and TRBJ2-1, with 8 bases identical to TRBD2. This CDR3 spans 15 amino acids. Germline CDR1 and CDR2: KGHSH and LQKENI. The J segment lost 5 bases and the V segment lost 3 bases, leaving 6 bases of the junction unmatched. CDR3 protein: CASSPTSGGHNEQFF. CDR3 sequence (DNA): TGTGCCAGCTCACCTACTAGCGGCGGCCACAATGAGCAGTTCTTC.

The CDR3 DNA sequence: TGTGCCAGCAGTGGGGGGGACAGAGCAAATGAAAAACTGTTTTTT. Translating gives CASSGGDRANEKLFF. The chain joins TRBV6-1 to TRBJ1-4, with 7 bases that match TRBD1. V dropped 4 bases and J dropped 5; count of bases not matched to a gene: 7. The CDR3 spans 15 residues. In germline, CDR1 is MNHNS, CDR2 SASEGT.